These 20 T cell receptor beta chains originate from one sample sequenced in a study of identifying expanded T cells in peripheral blood (dated by TCRdb to the late 2010s). The method was the immunoSEQ multiplex PCR assay. What TCRdb holds here is the immuneACCESS table cut down to in-frame rearrangements. Part of the clones is not present; checked against another copy, under half of the missing clones reflect an unresolved V gene, and the others are unexplained. Counted in this sample were approximately 130,000 clones; 86% of them appeared once. Jointly, the top ten make up approximately 8.9% of the sample. Sequencing was performed on blood. The receptors were sampled from a person aged 18-69 years in good health.

The rearrangement joins TRBV6-6 to TRBJ1-1, with D hard to call. The V and J ends lost 3 bases and 1 base respectively, with 12 bases between them. The CDR3 sequence is 15 residues long. Germline CDR1 is MNHNY and CDR2 is SVGAGI (reference sequence). The CDR3: CASSYSRPTNTEAFF. CDR3 nucleotides: TGTGCCAGCAGTTATTCGCGGCCGACGAACACTGAAGCTTTCTTT.

This clone has just one count. V gene TRBV27 combines with J gene TRBJ2-3; no firm D call. From germline, CDR1 is MNHEY and CDR2 SMNVEV (reference sequence). V was trimmed by 3 bases and J by 0 bases, leaving 7 bases between them. CDR3 length: 14 residues. The CDR3 DNA is TGTGCCAGCAGTTTTTACAGTAGCACAGATACGCAGTATTTT. This gives the protein CASSFYSSTDTQYF.

The genes are TRBV7-9 and TRBJ1-2, with TRBD1 matching over 8 bases. The CDR3 is 18 residues long. Germline lookup yields CDR1 SEHNR and CDR2 FQNEAQ (reference sequence). V shed 2 bases, J shed 0 bases, and the junction held 11 bases outside the gene matches. CDR3 sequence: CASSLNYPGGIANYGYTF. The CDR3 DNA reads as TGTGCCAGCAGCTTAAATTATCCAGGGGGCATCGCTAACTATGGCTACACCTTC.

The chain carries TRBV7-8 and TRBJ1-5; no clear D gene. The CDR3 spans 16 residues. V was shortened by 5 bases and J by 3 bases, with 17 bases between the two germline ends. The germline gives CDR1 SGHVS, CDR2 FQNEAQ. In nucleotides, the CDR3 is TGTGCCAGCAGCCCTAGCGAGATCAGGAACAATCAGCCCCAGCATTTT. Residues: CASSPSEIRNNQPQHF. The variable domain in full, completed from reference TRBV7-8 and TRBJ1-5, reads GAGVSQSPRYKVAKRGQDVALRCDPISGHVSLFWYQQALGQGPEFLTYFQNEAQLDKSGLPSDRFFAERPEGSVSTLKIQRTQQEDSAVYLCASSPSEIRNNQPQHFGDGTRLSIL.

The gene calls are TRBV5-5 and TRBJ2-7; TRBD1 might be the D (6 bases). The germline CDR1 and CDR2 sequences are SGHKS and YYEKEE (reference sequence). CDR3 length: 13 amino acids. V dropped 0 bases and J dropped 3 bases, with 7 bases sitting between them. CDR3 sequence reads: CASSLDRDYEQYF. The CDR3 bases are TGTGCCAGCAGCTTGGACAGGGACTACGAGCAGTACTTC. Together with reference TRBV5-5 and TRBJ2-7, the CDR3 gives the full variable domain: DAGVTQSPTHLIKTRGQQVTLRCSPISGHKSVSWYQQVLGQGPQFIFQYYEKEERGRGNFPDRFSARQFPNYSSELNVNALLLGDSALYLCASSLDRDYEQYFGPGTRLTVT.

The chain employs TRBV30 and TRBJ1-5, with a possible D match to TRBD1 (6 bases). CDR3 length equals 13 residues. V gave up 2 bases and J gave up 4 bases, with 9 bases separating them. In germline, CDR1 is GTSNPN, CDR2 SVGIG (reference sequence). The CDR3: CAWSRTENQPQHF. The CDR3 nucleotides read TGTGCCTGGAGTCGGACAGAAAATCAGCCCCAGCATTTT. Full variable domain (rest looked up from reference TRBV30 and TRBJ1-5): SQTIHQWPATLVQPVGSPLSLECTVEGTSNPNLYWYRQAAGRGLQLLFYSVGIGQISSEVPQNLSASRPQDRQFILSSKKLLLSDSGFYLCAWSRTENQPQHFGDGTRLSIL.

The rearrangement uses TRBV5-1 and TRBJ2-7; 11 bases are shared with TRBD2. This CDR3 is built from 17 residues. Per the germline V gene, CDR1 is SGHRS and CDR2 is YFSETQ. Trimming cost V 4 bases and J 3 bases; bases outside gene matches: 12. CDR3 protein: CASSPPPVAGGVYEQYF. The CDR3 DNA follows: TGCGCCAGCAGCCCCCCTCCAGTAGCGGGGGGGGTCTACGAGCAGTACTTC. The complete variable domain, with remaining parts taken from reference TRBV5-1 and TRBJ2-7, reads KAGVTQTPRYLIKTRGQQVTLSCSPISGHRSVSWYQQTPGQGLQFLFEYFSETQRNKGNFPGRFSGRQFSNSRSEMNVSTLELGDSALYLCASSPPPVAGGVYEQYFGPGTRLTVT.

The J gene is TRBJ1-2, the V gene TRBV4-1; D call uncertain. CDR1 MGHRA and CDR2 YSYEKL come from the germline V gene. Trimming took 0 bases from V and 8 from J, leaving 13 bases between them. The CDR3 extends over 14 amino acids. The CDR3: CASSQDPTVPGYTF. CDR3 coding DNA: TGCGCCAGCAGCCAAGATCCGACCGTTCCGGGCTACACCTTC.

The V gene is TRBV7-7, the J gene TRBJ2-1; possibly TRBD1 for D (6 bases). CDR3 length: 13 residues. Looked up from germline, CDR1 is SSHAT and CDR2 is FNYEAQ (reference sequence). The V and J ends lost 2 bases and 6 bases respectively, with 8 bases between them. The CDR3 DNA sequence: TGTGCCAGCAGCTTATCAGGGGTCAATGAGCAGTTCTTC. Translated: CASSLSGVNEQFF.

The V and J genes are TRBV18 and TRBJ2-2; 9 bases agree with TRBD2. CDR3 length equals 15 residues. Per the germline V gene, CDR1 is KGHSH and CDR2 is LQKENI. With V trimmed by 6 bases and J by 7 bases, 9 bases remained unmatched. The CDR3 coding sequence is TGTGCCAGCTCGGCTACTAGCGGGCGTGTCGGGGAGCTGTTTTTT. This codes for CASSATSGRVGELFF.

This clone occurred a few times. The chain combines TRBV19 with TRBJ2-5; D tentatively reads TRBD1 or TRBD2 (5 bases each). The germline V gene encodes CDR1 LNHDA and CDR2 SQIVND (reference sequence). This CDR3 is built from 13 residues. V dropped 6 bases and J dropped 1 base, with 9 bases sitting between them. The CDR3 DNA follows: TGTGCCAGTAGCCCAGGGAGCCAAGAGACCCAGTACTTC. The encoded protein is CASSPGSQETQYF. Based on the CDR3 plus reference TRBV19 and TRBJ2-5, the full variable domain is DGGITQSPKYLFRKEGQNVTLSCEQNLNHDAMYWYRQDPGQGLRLIYYSQIVNDFQKGDIAEGYSVSREKKESFPLTVTSAQKNPTAFYLCASSPGSQETQYFGPGTRLLVL.

CDR3 loop: CASSSRPQGANSPLHF. DNA of the CDR3: TGTGCCAGCAGCTCCCGCCCACAGGGAGCCAACTCACCCCTCCACTTT. This rearrangement joins TRBV7-8 to TRBJ1-6; maybe TRBD1 (6 bases). This CDR3 comprises 16 residues. CDR1 and CDR2 (germline): SGHVS, FQNEAQ. V was cut by 4 bases and J by 10 bases, with 20 bases left in between.

Only one count was recorded for this clone. The CDR3 is CASSGGRNGLADTQYF. CDR3 coding DNA: TGTGCCAGCAGCGGAGGACGAAATGGGCTAGCGGATACGCAGTATTTT. The V gene is TRBV9, the J gene TRBJ2-3, with D tentatively TRBD2 (6 bases). CDR3 length: 16 residues. V was clipped by 3 bases and J by 6 bases, with 20 bases between them. Per germline, CDR1 SGDLS and CDR2 YYNGEE.

This clone occurred a few times. This chain links TRBV11-2 with TRBJ1-1; D uncertain. Germline-derived CDR1 and CDR2 are SGHAT and FQNNGV. V lost 6 bases and J 5 bases, leaving 13 bases between the germline ends. The CDR3 runs to 13 residues. The CDR3: CASRMTGKTEAFF. The CDR3 DNA reads as TGTGCCAGCAGAATGACCGGGAAGACTGAAGCTTTCTTT.

This clone was recorded once. V and J are TRBV5-6 and TRBJ2-7; either TRBD1 or TRBD2 may supply D (5 bases each). The CDR3 extends over 14 amino acids. CDR1 and CDR2 (germline): SGHDT, YYEEEE. V was trimmed by 8 bases and J by 2 bases, leaving 17 bases between them. The CDR3 nucleotides read TGTGCCAGTCAAAAAAGGGACGGTACCTACGAGCAGTACTTC. Translating gives CASQKRDGTYEQYF.

V usage is TRBV4-1 and J usage is TRBJ1-2, with 7 bases lining up with TRBD1. The junction had 5 bases not matched to a gene; V was cut back by 0 bases and J by 4 bases. This CDR3 comprises 15 residues. From germline, CDR1 is MGHRA and CDR2 YSYEKL. The CDR3: CASSQDRDRSYGYTF. The CDR3, as DNA: TGCGCCAGCAGCCAAGATCGGGACAGAAGCTATGGCTACACCTTC.

The chain combines TRBV7-2 with TRBJ1-4; D might be TRBD1 (6 bases). V was clipped by 1 base and J by 8 bases, with 14 bases between them. CDR1 is SGHTA, CDR2 FQGNSA, per germline. The CDR3 is 15 amino acids. The DNA of the CDR3 is TGTGCCAGCAGCTTAGATGGAGGGGGGTACGAAAAACTGTTTTTT. Its protein is CASSLDGGGYEKLFF.

The V call is TRBV4-2, the J call TRBJ2-7; a weak D match, TRBD1 (5 bases). Trimming removed 1 base at V and 3 bases at J, with 13 bases between. Per the germline V gene, CDR1 is LGHNA and CDR2 is YNFKEQ. The CDR3 has 15 amino acids. The CDR3, as DNA: TGTGCCAGCAGCCAAGTGTCCGACAGTCTCTACGAGCAGTACTTC. Its translation is CASSQVSDSLYEQYF.

The chain is built from TRBV7-3 and TRBJ2-1, with TRBD1 as a possible D gene (5 bases). V lost 5 bases to trimming and J lost 1 base, with 9 bases between them. The CDR3 loop spans 14 amino acids. Germline CDR1 is SGHTA and CDR2 is FQGTGA. This chain's CDR3 is CASSPDRSYNEQFF. The CDR3 nucleotides read TGTGCCAGCAGCCCCGACAGATCCTACAATGAGCAGTTCTTC.

This chain connects TRBV4-1 to TRBJ1-1, with D tentatively TRBD1 (6 bases). CDR1 is MGHRA, CDR2 YSYEKL, per germline. CDR3 length equals 15 residues. V was trimmed by 1 base and J by 0 bases, leaving 9 bases between them. Here the CDR3 reads CASSQGDTMNTEAFF. CDR3 coding DNA: TGCGCCAGCAGCCAAGGGGACACCATGAACACTGAAGCTTTCTTT.